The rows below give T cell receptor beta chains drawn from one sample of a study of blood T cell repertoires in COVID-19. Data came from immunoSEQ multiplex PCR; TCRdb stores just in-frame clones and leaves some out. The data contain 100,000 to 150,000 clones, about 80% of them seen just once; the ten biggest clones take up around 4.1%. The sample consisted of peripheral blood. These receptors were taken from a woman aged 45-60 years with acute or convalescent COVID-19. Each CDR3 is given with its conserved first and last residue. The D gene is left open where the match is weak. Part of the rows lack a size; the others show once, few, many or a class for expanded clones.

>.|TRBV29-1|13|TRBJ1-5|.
TGCAGCGTTGGGAGTGGGGGGAATCAGCCCCAGCATTTT
CSVGSGGNQPQHF
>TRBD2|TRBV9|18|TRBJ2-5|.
TGTGCCAGCAGCCCCGGGGCCTTGGGGACTAGCGGACAAGAGACCCAGTACTTC
CASSPGALGTSGQETQYF
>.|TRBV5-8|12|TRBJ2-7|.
TGTGCCAGCAGCCGGGTACAGGACGAGCAGTACTTC
CASSRVQDEQYF
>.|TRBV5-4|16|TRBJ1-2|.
TGTGCCAGCAGCTCGTCGGACACCCAAGTAGGGTATGGCTACACCTTC
CASSSSDTQVGYGYTF
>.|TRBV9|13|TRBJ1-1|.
TGTGCCAGCAGCCCCCTTTCTCGGACTGAAGCTTTCTTT
CASSPLSRTEAFF
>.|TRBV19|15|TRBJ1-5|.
TGTGCCAGTAGTCTGGACAGAGATGGAAATCAGCCCCAGCATTTT
CASSLDRDGNQPQHF
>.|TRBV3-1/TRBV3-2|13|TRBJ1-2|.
TGTGCCAGCAGCCAAAGGGGAACCTGGGGCTACACCTTC
CASSQRGTWGYTF
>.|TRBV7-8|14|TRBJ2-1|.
TGTGCCAGCAGCTTAGGACAGAGGGGGAATGAGCAGTTCTTC
CASSLGQRGNEQFF
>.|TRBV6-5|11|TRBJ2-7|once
TGTGCCAGCAGTCCCAGCTACGAGCAGTACTTC
CASSPSYEQYF
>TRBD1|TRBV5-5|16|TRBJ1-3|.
TGTGCCAGCAGCACGACAGGGGGCCACTCTGGAAACACCATATATTTT
CASSTTGGHSGNTIYF
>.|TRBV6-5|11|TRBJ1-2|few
TGTGCCACGGGGGGGGCCTATGGCTACACCTTC
CATGGAYGYTF
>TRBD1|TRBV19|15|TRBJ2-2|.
TGTGCCAGTACCTCGACAGGGAAGTACACCGGGGAGCTGTTTTTT
CASTSTGKYTGELFF
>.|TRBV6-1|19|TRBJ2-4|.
TGTGCCAGCAGTGAAGCGCTTCTTGCGGGACCTGGAGGCAAAAACATTCAGTACTTC
CASSEALLAGPGGKNIQYF
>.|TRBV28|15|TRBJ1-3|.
TGTGCCAGCAGTTCCCGAGGGAGCTCTGGAAACACCATATATTTT
CASSSRGSSGNTIYF
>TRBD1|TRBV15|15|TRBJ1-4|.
TGTGCCACCAACAAAGGACAGGGATTTAGTGAAAAACTGTTTTTT
CATNKGQGFSEKLFF
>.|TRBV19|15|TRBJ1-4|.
TGTGCCAGTAGTCCAAAAGAGGGACATGATGAAAAACTGTTTTTT
CASSPKEGHDEKLFF
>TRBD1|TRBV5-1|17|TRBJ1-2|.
TGCGCCAGCAGCCCAACTGGGACAGGGAGAAGTAACTATGGCTACACCTTC
CASSPTGTGRSNYGYTF
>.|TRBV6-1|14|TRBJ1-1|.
TGTGCCAGCAGTGAAAGTGACAGAAACACTGAAGCTTTCTTT
CASSESDRNTEAFF
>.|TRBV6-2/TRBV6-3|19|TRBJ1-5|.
TGTGCCAGCAGCCCTGGGAGGACGGTCTCAAAAGGCCTCAATCAGCCCCAGCATTTT
CASSPGRTVSKGLNQPQHF
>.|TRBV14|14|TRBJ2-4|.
TGTGCCAGCAGCCCCTTCGGAGGGGTAAACATTCAGTACTTC
CASSPFGGVNIQYF
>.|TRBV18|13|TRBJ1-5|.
TGTGCCAGCTCACCCGGGGGTAATCAGCCCCAGCATTTT
CASSPGGNQPQHF
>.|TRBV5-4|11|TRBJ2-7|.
TGTGCCAGCAGTTTCGAGGACGAGCAGTACTTC
CASSFEDEQYF
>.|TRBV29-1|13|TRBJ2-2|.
TGCAGCGTTTCCCTAGACAACACCGGGGAGCTGTTTTTT
CSVSLDNTGELFF
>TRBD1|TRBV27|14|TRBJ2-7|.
TGTGCCAGCAGTAAACAGGGGATTCTTTACGAGCAGTACTTC
CASSKQGILYEQYF
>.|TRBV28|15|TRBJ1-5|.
TGTGCCAGCAGTTTCGGGGTAAGGGGCAATCAGCCCCAGCATTTT
CASSFGVRGNQPQHF
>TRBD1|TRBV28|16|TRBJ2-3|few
TGTGCCAGCAGTTCGCTACCGGGACAGGGACAGGATACGCAGTATTTT
CASSSLPGQGQDTQYF
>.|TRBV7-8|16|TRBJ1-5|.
TGTGCCAGCAGCTTAGATAGGCAGGGAGGTGTTCAGCCCCAGCATTTT
CASSLDRQGGVQPQHF
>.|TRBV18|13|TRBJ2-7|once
TGTGCCAGCTCACCATCCGGACTCTACGAGCAGTACTTC
CASSPSGLYEQYF
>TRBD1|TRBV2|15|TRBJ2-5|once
TGTGCCATCTCCCGGGACAGGGGTCGGGGAGAGACCCAGTACTTC
CAISRDRGRGETQYF
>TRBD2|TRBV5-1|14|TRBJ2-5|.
TGCGCCAGCAGCCGTACTAGCGCGAAAGAGACCCAGTACTTC
CASSRTSAKETQYF
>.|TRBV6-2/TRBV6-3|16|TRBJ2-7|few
TGTGCCAGCAGTTACCCCCTTGACACCCTCTCCTACGAGCAGTACTTC
CASSYPLDTLSYEQYF
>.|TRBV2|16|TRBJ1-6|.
TGTGCCAGCAACAACGGATCCGGGAATTTAAATTCACCCCTCCACTTT
CASNNGSGNLNSPLHF
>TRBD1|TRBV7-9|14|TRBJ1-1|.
TGTGCCAGCAGTCCGGGACAGGTTAACACTGAAGCTTTCTTT
CASSPGQVNTEAFF
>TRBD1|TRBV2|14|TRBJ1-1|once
TGTGCCAGCAGTGCAGGACAGGGGAACACTGAAGCTTTCTTT
CASSAGQGNTEAFF
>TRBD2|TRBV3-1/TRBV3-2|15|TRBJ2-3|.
TGTGCCAGCAGCCCCCAACCGGGGGGGGCAGATACGCAGTATTTT
CASSPQPGGADTQYF
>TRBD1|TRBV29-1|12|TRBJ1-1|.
TGCAGCGTTGACCTTAGACAGGGAGAAGCTTTCTTT
CSVDLRQGEAFF
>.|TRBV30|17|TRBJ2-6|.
TGTGCCTGGCTTAGGAGGGGCGCATTCTCTGGGGCCAACGTCCTGACTTTC
CAWLRRGAFSGANVLTF
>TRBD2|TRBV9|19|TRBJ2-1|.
TGTGCCAGCAGCGTGGGACTAGCGGGAGGGCCTAGCTCCTACAATGAGCAGTTCTTC
CASSVGLAGGPSSYNEQFF
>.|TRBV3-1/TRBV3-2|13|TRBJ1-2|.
TGTGCCAGCAGCCCCTCCGGGAGCTATGGCTACACCTTC
CASSPSGSYGYTF
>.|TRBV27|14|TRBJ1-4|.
TGTGCCAGCAGTTCTCGTCGTGCTAATGAAAAACTGTTTTTT
CASSSRRANEKLFF
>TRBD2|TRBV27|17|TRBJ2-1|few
TGTGCCAGCAGTTTACGGACTAGCGGGTTGGTTAGTAATGAGCAGTTCTTC
CASSLRTSGLVSNEQFF
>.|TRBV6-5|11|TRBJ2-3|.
TGTGCCAGCGCAGGGCCAGATACGCAGTATTTT
CASAGPDTQYF
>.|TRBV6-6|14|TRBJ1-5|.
TGTGCCAGCATTGACAGCCAACCCCATCAGCCCCAGCATTTT
CASIDSQPHQPQHF
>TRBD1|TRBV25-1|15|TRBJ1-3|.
TGTGCCAGCAGTGAGGACAGGGGGACTGGAAACACCATATATTTT
CASSEDRGTGNTIYF
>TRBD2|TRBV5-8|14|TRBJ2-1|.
TGTGCCAGCAGCTTGATCCGCGGGAGTAATGAGCAGTTCTTC
CASSLIRGSNEQFF